Shown below are 26 T cell receptor beta chains from a single sample sequenced in a study of beta chain features in type 1 diabetes. The entirety of the isolated RNA underwent reverse transcription, so expressed TCRB transcripts were sequenced. Assay used: immunoSEQ multiplex PCR; TCRdb lists only in-frame clones, some missing. The repertoire holds over 40,000 clones, just over 50% seen once, with less than 2.5% in the top ten. Sequenced: Tregs from blood. These receptor sequences come from a young woman in good health.

This clone was recorded only once. This chain connects TRBV6-5 to TRBJ2-7; possibly TRBD2 for D (6 bases). V was shortened by 5 bases and J by 0 bases, with 11 bases between the two germline ends. Germline V gene data show CDR1 as MNHEY and CDR2 as SVGAGI. This CDR3 spans 14 amino acids. CDR3 nucleotide sequence: TGTGCCAGCAGTCGGGACTTCCTCTCCTACGAGCAGTACTTC. It is translated as CASSRDFLSYEQYF.

The CDR3 is CASSLAVRTGVDGYTF. The DNA of the CDR3 is TGTGCCAGCAGCTTAGCGGTGAGGACAGGGGTGGATGGCTACACCTTC. V is TRBV7-2 and J is TRBJ1-2; the match to TRBD1 covers 9 bases. Per the germline V gene, CDR1 is SGHTA and CDR2 is FQGNSA. V lost 0 bases to trimming and J lost 6 bases; unmatched junction nucleotides: 8. The CDR3 covers 16 residues.

This clone appeared a few times. This chain links TRBV6-5 with TRBJ1-2, with D unresolved. V gave up 0 bases and J gave up 2 bases, with 10 bases separating them. CDR3 length: 15 amino acids. Germline V CDR1 and CDR2: MNHEY, SVGAGI. CDR3 nucleotide sequence: TGTGCCAGCAGTTACTCGACCAGGCAAAACTATGGCTACACCTTC. It is translated as CASSYSTRQNYGYTF.

In DNA form, the CDR3 reads TGTGCCAGCAGTTACTTCGGGACACTAGGTTCCTACGAGCAGTACTTC. Translation: CASSYFGTLGSYEQYF. The chain carries TRBV6-6 and TRBJ2-7, with D perhaps TRBD1 (6 bases). CDR3 length: 16 residues. Trimming left V 1 base short and J 1 base short, with 14 bases between. Germline V gives CDR1 MNHNY, CDR2 SVGAGI (reference sequence).

Only one count was recorded for this clone. The chain employs TRBV28 and TRBJ1-2, with a tentative D call TRBD1 (5 bases). V gave up 10 bases and J gave up 8 bases, with 29 bases separating them. Germline loops: CDR1 MDHEN, CDR2 SYDVKM. This CDR3 spans 16 amino acids. CDR3 sequence reads: CATFLPLVQGTRGYTF. The DNA of the CDR3 is TGTGCCACCTTCCTCCCTTTGGTGCAGGGCACAAGAGGCTACACCTTC.

The sample holds a few counts of this clone. The chain combines TRBV27 with TRBJ2-7, with TRBD2 matching 14 bases. Germline V gene data show CDR1 as MNHEY and CDR2 as SMNVEV (reference sequence). The length of the CDR3 is 17 residues. With 9 bases clipped from V and 5 bases from J, the junction kept 15 bases outside the gene matches. CDR3 sequence (DNA): TGTGCCAGTCGCCCCCTCGGGACTAGCGGGAGAGTCCACGAGCAGTACTTC. It is translated as CASRPLGTSGRVHEQYF.

The J gene is TRBJ1-1, the V gene TRBV5-4; TRBD1 aligns across 8 bases. The V gene end was trimmed by 1 base and the J gene end by 1 base; junction bases not matched to a gene: 6. CDR1 and CDR2 (germline): SGHNT, YYREEE (reference sequence). This CDR3 is built from 16 residues. CDR3 residues: CASSLQRGQGNTEAFF. CDR3 nucleotides: TGTGCCAGCAGCTTGCAGCGAGGACAGGGGAACACTGAAGCTTTCTTT.

This clone was recorded only once. V and J are TRBV5-3 and TRBJ1-5; tentative D call: TRBD1 (6 bases). TRBV5-3 counts as an open reading frame of uncertain function. This CDR3 spans 16 amino acids. Trimming pared 4 bases from V and 2 bases from J, leaving 16 bases between. CDR3 bases: TGTGCCAGAAGCCCGAGATGGGGGCGGGGCAATCAGCCCCAGCATTTT. Translated: CARSPRWGRGNQPQHF.

The chain joins TRBV18 to TRBJ2-5; no clear D gene. V lost 0 bases and J lost 5, with 10 bases in between. There are 14 residues in the CDR3. The V gene's germline CDR1 is KGHSH and CDR2 LQKENI. The CDR3 sequence is CASSPPSWPETQYF. CDR3 DNA: TGTGCCAGCTCACCACCGTCGTGGCCTGAGACCCAGTACTTC.

This sequence joins TRBV6-1 and TRBJ1-5; D possibly corresponds to TRBD1 (5 bases). Germline loops: CDR1 MNHNS, CDR2 SASEGT. This CDR3 contains 21 residues. The germline V and J ends were trimmed by 2 bases and 0 bases, with 26 bases remaining between them. CDR3 region: CASSEIGLGQGLKASNQPQHF. DNA of the CDR3: TGTGCCAGCAGTGAAATTGGGTTGGGTCAGGGCCTCAAAGCTAGCAATCAGCCCCAGCATTTT.

The genes are TRBV28 and TRBJ1-2; 8 bases align to TRBD1. The CDR3 loop spans 15 amino acids. Per the germline V gene, CDR1 is MDHEN and CDR2 is SYDVKM. V gave up 2 bases and J gave up 5 bases; unmatched junction bases: 7. The CDR3 reads CASSLNGQGYYGYTF. The CDR3 coding sequence is TGTGCCAGCAGTTTAAACGGACAGGGCTATTATGGCTACACCTTC.

V usage is TRBV18 and J usage is TRBJ2-1, with D perhaps TRBD2 (6 bases). Germline V gene data show CDR1 as KGHSH and CDR2 as LQKENI. The CDR3 has 16 residues. V lost 0 bases and J 7 bases, leaving 16 bases between the germline ends. The CDR3 DNA is TGTGCCAGCTCACCACCCTCCCGGAATGGGGGGAATGAGCAGTTCTTC. It yields the protein CASSPPSRNGGNEQFF. Supplemented by reference TRBV18 and TRBJ2-1, the full variable domain reads NAGVMQNPRHLVRRRGQEARLRCSPMKGHSHVYWYRQLPEEGLKFMVYLQKENIIDESGMPKERFSAEFPKEGPSILRIQQVVRGDSAAYFCASSPPSRNGGNEQFFGPGTRLTVL.

This clone is judged medium-sized (0.01 to 0.1%). The DNA for the CDR3 is TGTGCCAGCAGCTGGGGACAGGGGAACAATCAGCCCCAGCATTTT. This translates into CASSWGQGNNQPQHF. The chain carries TRBV5-4 and TRBJ1-5; 10 bases match TRBD1. The V and J ends lost 3 bases and 3 bases, in that order; junction bases with no gene match: 3. The CDR3 runs 15 residues. The germline V gene has CDR1 SGHNT and CDR2 YYREEE (reference sequence).

This clone was detected a few times. V and J are TRBV28 and TRBJ2-5, with 8 bases aligning to TRBD2. With V trimmed by 4 bases and J by 2 bases, 6 bases remained unmatched. The CDR3 consists of 15 residues. Germline V gene lookup returns CDR1 MDHEN and CDR2 SYDVKM. As DNA, the CDR3 is TGTGCCAGCAGTTATAGCGGGGCGGGACAAGAGACCCAGTACTTC. As protein: CASSYSGAGQETQYF.

This clone showed up just a few times. The chain employs TRBV2 and TRBJ2-5; 10 bases line up with TRBD1. The DNA end favors TRBJ2-7, so the J call may be wrong. The CDR3 covers 16 residues. The V gene's germline CDR1 is SNHLY and CDR2 FYNNEI. In DNA, the CDR3 is TGTGCCAGCAGCTACTTGACAGGGGGCGCCTCCTACGAGCAGTACTTC. Protein sequence: CASSYLTGGASYEQYF.

The chain uses TRBV10-3 and TRBJ2-3; the match to TRBD2 covers 10 bases. The V and J ends lost 4 bases and 6 bases, in that order; junction bases with no gene match: 4. There are 14 residues in the CDR3. The germline V gene encodes CDR1 ENHRY and CDR2 SYGVKD. CDR3 nucleotide sequence: TGTGCCATCAGTGGGGCTAGCGGGAGTGATACGCAGTATTTT. Translated: CAISGASGSDTQYF.

The chain uses TRBV7-9 and TRBJ2-5; TRBD1 is a possible D gene (5 bases). The germline CDR1 and CDR2 sequences are SEHNR and FQNEAQ (reference sequence). The V and J ends lost 1 base and 5 bases respectively, with 11 bases between them. This CDR3 is 14 amino acids long. The CDR3 sequence: CASSLGFKGETQYF. In DNA form, the CDR3 reads TGTGCCAGCAGCTTAGGATTCAAGGGGGAGACCCAGTACTTC.

This clone was detected only a few times. The CDR3 reads CSAPVDTEAFF. CDR3 nucleotide sequence: TGCAGCGCCCCGGTGGACACTGAAGCTTTCTTT. V gene TRBV29-1 combines with J gene TRBJ1-1; D not resolved. V lost 7 bases and J lost 3, with 9 bases in between. This CDR3 has 11 residues. Per the germline V gene, CDR1 is SQVTM and CDR2 is ANQGSEA.

This clone was picked up a small number of times. V and J are TRBV15 and TRBJ2-3; no clear D gene. Trimming cost V 0 bases and J 1 base, with 8 bases left between them. In germline, CDR1 is LNHNV, CDR2 YYDKDF (reference sequence). This CDR3 contains 15 residues. The CDR3 DNA reads TGTGCCACCAGCAGAGATCTACGTCGCACAGATACGCAGTATTTT. It codes for CATSRDLRRTDTQYF.

The V gene is TRBV9, the J gene TRBJ2-7; 11 nucleotides agree with TRBD2. V lost 0 bases, J lost 2 bases, and 4 bases stayed unmatched. CDR1 and CDR2 from the germline V gene are SGDLS and YYNGEE. The CDR3 is 16 residues long. CDR3: CASSVAGTSGTYEQYF. CDR3 nucleotides: TGTGCCAGCAGCGTAGCTGGGACTAGCGGAACCTACGAGCAGTACTTC. Together with reference TRBV9 and TRBJ2-7, the CDR3 gives the full variable domain: DSGVTQTPKHLITATGQRVTLRCSPRSGDLSVYWYQQSLDQGLQFLIQYYNGEERAKGNILERFSAQQFPDLHSELNLSSLELGDSALYFCASSVAGTSGTYEQYFGPGTRLTVT.

This clone showed up just once. V is TRBV7-6 and J is TRBJ2-1, with unresolved D. Trimming left V 4 bases short and J 10 bases short, with 8 bases between. Germline loops: CDR1 SGHVS, CDR2 FNYEAQ. This CDR3 spans 11 amino acids. The CDR3 DNA reads as TGTGCCAGCAGCTCTCAACGGGAGCAGTTCTTC. It translates to CASSSQREQFF.

This clone was observed once. CDR3 sequence (DNA): TGTGCCAGCAGCTCAACCGGACTCCTGAACACTGAAGCTTTCTTT. It yields the protein CASSSTGLLNTEAFF. This chain uses TRBV28 with TRBJ1-1; D is unclear. Germline loops: CDR1 MDHEN, CDR2 SYDVKM. Trimming left V 6 bases short and J 0 bases short, with 14 bases between. This CDR3 spans 15 amino acids.

This clone was seen a handful of times. The chain carries TRBV19 and TRBJ1-1; 7 bases map to TRBD1. This CDR3 is 13 amino acids long. J gave up 10 bases and V 5 bases, and 10 bases lay outside the gene matches. Germline CDR1 LNHDA, CDR2 SQIVND (reference sequence). Written as DNA, the CDR3 is TGTGCCAGTAGTCAACGGACAGGCGGGTCAGCTTTCTTT. This codes for CASSQRTGGSAFF.

The chain joins TRBV6-1 to TRBJ2-1; no definite D call. CDR3 length equals 16 residues. Germline lookup yields CDR1 MNHNS and CDR2 SASEGT. Trimming took 1 base from V and 0 from J, leaving 10 bases between them. The CDR3 region has the DNA TGTGCCAGCAGTGAAGGGCGGTTTAGCTCCTACAATGAGCAGTTCTTC. Translation gives CASSEGRFSSYNEQFF.

This clone was counted a few times. This chain joins TRBV20-1 and TRBJ1-2; D is undetermined. This CDR3 comprises 11 residues. Germline lookup yields CDR1 DFQATT and CDR2 SNEGSKA (reference sequence). V was clipped by 0 bases and J by 6 bases, with 5 bases between them. The CDR3 region has the DNA TGCAGTGCTAGAGATTTCGATGGCTACACCTTC. The encoded protein is CSARDFDGYTF.

V and J are TRBV6-1 and TRBJ1-2, with 8 bases identical to TRBD1. J lost 2 bases, V lost 5 bases, and 4 bases had no gene match. The CDR3 extends over 14 amino acids. The germline V gene has CDR1 MNHNS and CDR2 SASEGT. The chain's CDR3 is CASSRGQVNYGYTF. For the CDR3, the DNA is TGTGCCAGCAGTAGGGGACAGGTGAACTATGGCTACACCTTC.